This passage covers 11 T cell receptor beta chains from one sample sequenced in a study of OX40 agonist ivuxolimab in advanced cancers. Using immunoSEQ multiplex PCR, the repertoire was profiled, and TCRdb retains in-frame clones only, with some absent. The sample holds tens of thousands of clones, approximately 86% seen once. This specimen consisted of CD4+ or CD8+ T cells sorted from blood, obtained in a trial of the OX40 agonist ivuxolimab. All receptors come from an adult with an advanced solid tumor such as melanoma, head and neck, liver or kidney cancer.

The chain links TRBV10-2 to TRBJ2-1; 8 bases line up with TRBD2. CDR3 size: 16 residues. The germline CDR1 and CDR2 sequences are WSHSY and SAAADI. J was trimmed by 1 base and V by 4 bases; bases with no gene match: 6. CDR3 loop: CASSVDSGMSYNEQFF. CDR3 sequence (DNA): TGCGCCAGCAGTGTAGATAGCGGGATGTCCTACAATGAGCAGTTCTTC.

This rearrangement joins TRBV29-1 to TRBJ2-7, with D maybe TRBD2 (6 bases). The CDR3 consists of 13 residues. The germline V gene has CDR1 SQVTM and CDR2 ANQGSEA. V gave up 7 bases and J gave up 4 bases, with 17 bases separating them. This chain's CDR3 is CSGIAAVGYEQYF. CDR3 coding DNA: TGCAGCGGGATAGCGGCGGTTGGGTACGAGCAGTACTTC.

The chain employs TRBV13 and TRBJ2-7, with no clear D. The CDR3 loop spans 14 amino acids. Trimming pared 1 base from V and 0 bases from J, leaving 7 bases between. Germline values: CDR1 PRHDT, CDR2 FYEKMQ (reference sequence). CDR3 coding DNA: TGTGCCAGCAGCTTAGAGGGCAGCTCCTACGAGCAGTACTTC. This codes for CASSLEGSSYEQYF.

The genes are TRBV28 and TRBJ2-1; D is unresolved. Germline loops: CDR1 MDHEN, CDR2 SYDVKM. The CDR3 loop spans 15 amino acids. Trimming removed 3 bases at V and 2 bases at J, with 11 bases between. Written as DNA, the CDR3 is TGTGCCAGCAGTTTTTTAGGTACTACCTACAATGAGCAGTTCTTC. Translation: CASSFLGTTYNEQFF.

This clone was seen a handful of times. As DNA, the CDR3 is TGTGCCAGTACTACCTGGGACAGTCCTTATGGCTACACCTTC. This translates into CASTTWDSPYGYTF. The genes are TRBV19 and TRBJ1-2; 7 bases are shared with TRBD1. Per germline, CDR1 LNHDA and CDR2 SQIVND (reference sequence). Trimming took 7 bases from V and 5 from J; bases not matched to a gene: 10. The CDR3 loop spans 14 amino acids.

Judged by abundance, this clone is medium-sized (0.01 to 0.1%). The chain uses TRBV9 and TRBJ2-5, with 8 bases fitting TRBD1. With V trimmed by 3 bases and J by 4 bases, 8 bases remained unmatched. The germline V gene has CDR1 SGDLS and CDR2 YYNGEE. CDR3 length: 15 amino acids. The CDR3 sequence: CASSEDSGGGETQYF. DNA of the CDR3: TGTGCCAGCAGCGAGGATTCAGGGGGCGGAGAGACCCAGTACTTC.

Here the CDR3 reads CASSHEGASNQPQHF. The CDR3 coding sequence is TGTGCCAGCAGCCACGAGGGGGCGAGCAATCAGCCCCAGCATTTT. The gene calls are TRBV7-8 and TRBJ1-5; 7 bases map to TRBD1. This CDR3 has 15 residues. The trim removed 5 bases at V and 1 base at J, leaving 5 bases unmatched. The germline CDR1 and CDR2 sequences are SGHVS and FQNEAQ.

The chain employs TRBV10-3 and TRBJ2-7; a possible D gene is TRBD2 (5 bases). Trimming cost V 7 bases and J 7 bases, with 17 bases left between them. Per the germline V gene, CDR1 is ENHRY and CDR2 is SYGVKD. The CDR3 extends over 13 amino acids. CDR3 nucleotide sequence: TGTGCCATCAAGCCGGAGGACTCTAGGGAGCAGTACTTC. It specifies CAIKPEDSREQYF.

The chain employs TRBV5-8 and TRBJ2-1; TRBD2 matches at 15 bases. Germline V lookup: CDR1 SGHTS, CDR2 YDEGEE. This CDR3 has 13 amino acids. V shed 9 bases and J 9 bases; nucleotides not matched to a gene: 4. The CDR3 region is CAKGLAGGVEQFF. CDR3 bases: TGTGCCAAGGGACTAGCGGGAGGTGTTGAGCAGTTCTTC. Variable domain in full (rest from reference TRBV5-8 and TRBJ2-1): EAGVTQSPTHLIKTRGQQATLRCSPISGHTSVYWYQQALGLGLQFLLWYDEGEERNRGNFPPRFSGRQFPNYSSELNVNALELEDSALYLCAKGLAGGVEQFFGPGTRLTVL.

The chain couples TRBV9 to TRBJ1-4, with a possible D match to TRBD1 (5 bases). Germline lookup yields CDR1 SGDLS and CDR2 YYNGEE. V lost 0 bases and J lost 8, with 14 bases in between. This CDR3 comprises 15 residues. This chain's CDR3 is CASSVGKGIGEKLFF. Written as DNA, the CDR3 is TGTGCCAGCAGCGTAGGGAAGGGGATCGGGGAAAAACTGTTTTTT.

J is TRBJ2-1 and V is TRBV6-1; D uncertain. Germline CDR1 is MNHNS and CDR2 is SASEGT. This CDR3 comprises 15 residues. Trimming stripped 4 bases from V and 2 bases from J, with 12 bases between. CDR3 protein: CASSVGQVAYNEQFF. CDR3 DNA: TGTGCCAGCAGTGTGGGCCAGGTAGCCTACAATGAGCAGTTCTTC.